The sequence of this T cell receptor beta chain was determined in a study of cytomegalovirus exposure and HLA in healthy donors. Study overall: The study placed over 65% of its approximately 400 genotyped donors in the Caucasian-associated ancestry cluster. Study-level findings and limits: In a later analysis, V- and J-gene trimming of beta chains associated with a DCLRE1C missense variant, replicated independently. Available immune exposure information covered CMV serostatus only.

V was pared by 7 bases and J by 5 bases, with 17 bases between. The CDR3 is 14 residues long. Germline values: CDR1 WSHSY, CDR2 SAAADI. PCR amplification relied on 60 Vbeta primers (plus 13 Jbeta primers). Clones were sequenced by immunoSEQ multiplex PCR, and TCRdb holds only the in-frame ones, with some missing. Among about 110,000 clones listed, 76% were seen once. Worth noting for this clone: Antigen specificity is unknown.

This TCR derives from a man aged 25-45 years in good health and CMV-seropositive. Sequenced material: PBMCs. This chain links TRBV10-2 with TRBJ2-5, with D perhaps TRBD2 (7 bases). The CDR3 is CASTDAGAGETQYF. The CDR3 DNA is TGCGCCAGCACCGATGCGGGGGCGGGGGAGACCCAGTACTTC.